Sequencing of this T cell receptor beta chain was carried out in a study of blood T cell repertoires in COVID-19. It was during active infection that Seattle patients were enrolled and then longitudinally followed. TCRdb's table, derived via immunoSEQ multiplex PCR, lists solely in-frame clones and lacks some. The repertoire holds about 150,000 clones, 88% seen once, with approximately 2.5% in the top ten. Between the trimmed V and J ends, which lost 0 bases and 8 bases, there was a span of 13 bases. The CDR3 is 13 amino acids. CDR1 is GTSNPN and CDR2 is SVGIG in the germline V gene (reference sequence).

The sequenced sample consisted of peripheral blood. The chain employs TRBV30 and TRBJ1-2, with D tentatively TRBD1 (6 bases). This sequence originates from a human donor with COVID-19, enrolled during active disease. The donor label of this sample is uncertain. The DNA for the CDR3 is TGTGCCTGGAGTGTAGGGCCAGGGGTGGGCTACACCTTC. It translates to CAWSVGPGVGYTF.